The next 28 T cell receptor beta chains were all read from a single sample in a study of cytomegalovirus exposure and HLA in healthy donors. PCR used 60 Vbeta primers and 13 Jbeta primers. Sequencing was performed with immunoSEQ multiplex PCR; in TCRdb, only in-frame clones are kept and a portion is missing. The data hold 95,000 to 150,000 clones, with approximately 81% observed a single time. Sequencing input: PBMCs. The receptors here all came from a middle-aged woman in good health and CMV-seronegative.

The chain couples TRBV7-9 to TRBJ2-5, with 9 bases matching TRBD1. With the DNA end fitting TRBJ2-7 better, the J assignment may be wrong. Germline assignment: CDR1 SEHNR and CDR2 FQNEAQ (reference sequence). CDR3 length: 15 residues. CDR3 nucleotide sequence: TGTGCCAGCAGCTTAGTGACAGGGGGGGGCCACGAGCAGTACTTC. It is translated as CASSLVTGGGHEQYF.

The V call is TRBV6-5, the J call TRBJ2-4, with a weak D call TRBD2 (6 bases). V was trimmed by 8 bases and J by 0 bases, leaving 8 bases between them. The germline CDR1 and CDR2 sequences are MNHEY and SVGAGI. CDR3 length: 13 amino acids. In DNA, the CDR3 is TGTGCCAGCCGGGAGAAAGCCAAAAACATTCAGTACTTC. Its translation is CASREKAKNIQYF.

This clone has at least ten counts. CDR3 bases: TGTGCCAGCAGTGAAGCGCTAGGGGTTGCGACCTATGGCTACACCTTC. Protein sequence: CASSEALGVATYGYTF. The chain couples TRBV6-1 to TRBJ1-2, with D maybe TRBD1 (5 bases). The V end lost 0 bases, the J end lost 4 bases, and 15 bases lay between the germline ends. Per the germline V gene, CDR1 is MNHNS and CDR2 is SASEGT. CDR3 length equals 16 residues.

The chain combines TRBV5-1 with TRBJ1-2; 9 bases align to TRBD1. Trimming cost V 3 bases and J 4 bases; bases outside gene matches: 4. The CDR3 is 14 amino acids. CDR1 is SGHRS and CDR2 is YFSETQ in the germline V gene. CDR3 residues: CASSSGTGSYGYTF. Here the CDR3 DNA reads TGCGCCAGCAGCTCCGGGACAGGGAGCTATGGCTACACCTTC.

The V and J genes are TRBV5-6 and TRBJ2-1; D perhaps matches TRBD2 (5 bases). Trimming removed 4 bases at V and 10 bases at J, with 12 bases between. CDR1 is SGHDT and CDR2 is YYEEEE in the germline V gene. This CDR3 has 12 amino acids. Here the CDR3 DNA reads TGTGCCAGCAGCCAAATTTCTAGCGAGCAGTTCTTC. Its translation: CASSQISSEQFF.

The CDR3 is CATSRAGGGSKIYGYTF. DNA of the CDR3: TGTGCCACCAGCAGAGCGGGGGGGGGCTCTAAGATATATGGCTACACCTTC. This rearrangement joins TRBV15 to TRBJ1-2, with D tentatively TRBD1 (6 bases). Germline CDR1 and CDR2: LNHNV and YYDKDF (reference sequence). This CDR3 contains 17 residues. V lost 1 base and J 5 bases, leaving 20 bases between the germline ends.

This chain uses TRBV7-8 with TRBJ2-7, with a possible D match to TRBD2 (6 bases). Germline V gives CDR1 SGHVS, CDR2 FQNEAQ. The germline V and J ends were trimmed by 4 bases and 4 bases, with 14 bases remaining between them. This CDR3 is built from 14 residues. The CDR3 coding sequence is TGTGCCAGCAGCTCTGGGGGGATAGGGTACGAGCAGTACTTC. It specifies CASSSGGIGYEQYF.

Note on this clone: The junction departs from germline at one end; a sequencing error may be responsible. V and J are TRBV9 and TRBJ2-3; D gene ambiguous. The CDR3 is 12 amino acids. The germline V gene encodes CDR1 SGDLS and CDR2 YYNGEE. The CDR3 DNA follows: TGTGCCAGCAGCGTAGCTACGAGTCCCCCATTTTTT. Translating it yields CASSVATSPPFF.

V is TRBV11-1 and J is TRBJ2-5, with 12 bases lining up with TRBD1. CDR3 length: 18 amino acids. With 4 bases clipped from V and 1 base from J, the junction kept 10 bases outside the gene matches. Germline V lookup: CDR1 SGHAT, CDR2 FQDESV (reference sequence). CDR3 loop: CASSSWDRGRKSQETQYF. The CDR3 DNA sequence: TGTGCCAGCAGCTCCTGGGACAGGGGGCGAAAAAGCCAAGAGACCCAGTACTTC.

CDR3 bases: TGTGCCAGCAGCGGGGGAGGGGTTGATTCACCCCTCCACTTT. Protein product: CASSGGGVDSPLHF. This chain joins TRBV13 and TRBJ1-6; TRBD1 is a possible D gene (5 bases). V lost 5 bases and J lost 8, with 13 bases in between. Germline assignment: CDR1 PRHDT and CDR2 FYEKMQ (reference sequence). There are 14 residues in the CDR3.

The V and J genes are TRBV7-2 and TRBJ1-2; D not certain. This CDR3 has 15 residues. Trimming left V 3 bases short and J 8 bases short, with 19 bases between. The germline gives CDR1 SGHTA, CDR2 FQGNSA. CDR3 in amino acids: CASSFYDLHHLGYTF. DNA for the CDR3: TGTGCCAGCAGCTTCTATGACTTACACCATCTAGGCTACACCTTC.

The chain carries TRBV4-1 and TRBJ2-7; TRBD2 matches 13 bases. The DNA end is a closer match to TRBJ2-5, so the J assignment may be wrong. CDR3 size: 19 residues. CDR1 is MGHRA and CDR2 is YSYEKL in the germline V gene. CDR3 amino acids: CASSQTGLAGINAGETQYF. The DNA for the CDR3 is TGCGCCAGCAGCCAGACGGGACTAGCGGGGATAAATGCAGGGGAGACCCAGTACTTC.

This clone occurred once. This chain links TRBV18 with TRBJ1-2; D possibly corresponds to TRBD1 (6 bases). This CDR3 region has 14 residues. From germline, CDR1 is KGHSH and CDR2 LQKENI. V was cut by 2 bases and J by 4 bases, with 11 bases left in between. CDR3 sequence reads: CASSPARGIYGYTF. In DNA form, the CDR3 reads TGTGCCAGCTCACCAGCGAGGGGGATCTATGGCTACACCTTC.

The CDR3 loop is CASSHPGSPETQYF. The CDR3 DNA reads TGCGCCAGCAGCCACCCAGGGTCGCCGGAGACCCAGTACTTC. V gene TRBV4-3 combines with J gene TRBJ2-5, with D perhaps TRBD1 (5 bases). The germline V and J ends were trimmed by 3 bases and 5 bases, with 13 bases remaining between them. In germline, CDR1 is LGHNA, CDR2 YSLEER. The CDR3 totals 14 residues.

The gene calls are TRBV7-2 and TRBJ2-3; a weak D match, TRBD2 (5 bases). With 7 bases removed from V and 1 base from J, the gap between germline ends came to 24 bases. CDR1 SGHTA and CDR2 FQGNSA come from the germline V gene. CDR3 size: 18 residues. The CDR3 loop is CASNLPLEGRVRTDTQYF. The CDR3 DNA sequence: TGTGCCAGCAACCTCCCGTTAGAGGGCCGGGTCCGCACAGATACGCAGTATTTT.

This chain connects TRBV18 to TRBJ2-7, with 7 bases matching TRBD2. The CDR3 length is 16 residues. V dropped 1 base and J dropped 4; count of bases not matched to a gene: 10. Per the germline V gene, CDR1 is KGHSH and CDR2 is LQKENI. In nucleotides, the CDR3 is TGTGCCAGCTCACCACGGGGCGGGAGTCCCAATTACGAGCAGTACTTC. This translates into CASSPRGGSPNYEQYF. The full variable domain, in which reference TRBV18 and TRBJ2-7 provide the parts outside the CDR3, is NAGVMQNPRHLVRRRGQEARLRCSPMKGHSHVYWYRQLPEEGLKFMVYLQKENIIDESGMPKERFSAEFPKEGPSILRIQQVVRGDSAAYFCASSPRGGSPNYEQYFGPGTRLTVT.

The chain uses TRBV5-1 and TRBJ1-1; 10 bases align to TRBD1. CDR1 and CDR2 from the germline V gene are SGHRS and YFSETQ. The CDR3 is made up of 17 amino acids. V dropped 4 bases and J dropped 1; count of bases not matched to a gene: 10. This CDR3 reads CASSPEIRQGANTEAFF. DNA of the CDR3: TGCGCCAGCAGCCCGGAAATTAGACAGGGGGCGAACACTGAAGCTTTCTTT.

The CDR3 nucleotides are TGTGCCAGCAGTGCCGGACAGGGAGAGACCCAGTACTTC. It codes for CASSAGQGETQYF. This sequence joins TRBV6-1 and TRBJ2-5; TRBD1 agrees at 8 bases. The length of the CDR3 is 13 residues. Germline CDR1 and CDR2: MNHNS and SASEGT. The V segment lost 4 bases and the J segment 4 bases; nucleotides outside the gene matches: 2.

A single count supports this clone. The chain uses TRBV4-1 and TRBJ1-5; no definite D call. There are 16 residues in the CDR3. Germline V gives CDR1 MGHRA, CDR2 YSYEKL. V lost 0 bases to trimming and J lost 7 bases, with 16 bases between them. The CDR3 sequence: CASSQEGLGVRQPQHF. DNA of the CDR3: TGCGCCAGCAGCCAAGAAGGACTTGGGGTACGCCAGCCCCAGCATTTT.

The rearrangement uses TRBV15 and TRBJ2-3; the match to TRBD2 covers 8 bases. CDR3 length: 13 amino acids. Germline CDR1 is LNHNV and CDR2 is YYDKDF (reference sequence). J lost 1 base, V lost 8 bases, and 2 bases had no gene match. The CDR3: CATRSGGTDTQYF. For the CDR3, the DNA is TGTGCCACCCGTAGCGGGGGCACAGATACGCAGTATTTT.

V gene TRBV5-5 combines with J gene TRBJ2-1, with D unclear. This CDR3 is built from 13 residues. Trimming stripped 4 bases from V and 1 base from J, with 6 bases between. Germline V gene lookup returns CDR1 SGHKS and CDR2 YYEKEE (reference sequence). Here the CDR3 DNA reads TGTGCCAGCAGCCCTTTTTCCTACAATGAGCAGTTCTTC. Its protein is CASSPFSYNEQFF.

The V call is TRBV7-6, the J call TRBJ1-1; D is ambiguous. The germline V gene has CDR1 SGHVS and CDR2 FNYEAQ. This CDR3 contains 14 residues. V lost 2 bases and J 0 bases, leaving 7 bases between the germline ends. CDR3 in DNA: TGTGCCAGCAGCTTAAACGGGATGAACACTGAAGCTTTCTTT. It codes for CASSLNGMNTEAFF.

This chain joins TRBV6-5 and TRBJ1-5; D is unresolved. V was clipped by 0 bases and J by 4 bases, with 7 bases between them. Germline CDR1 and CDR2: MNHEY and SVGAGI. The CDR3 has 14 residues. The CDR3 sequence: CASSYSGRNQPQHF. DNA for the CDR3: TGTGCCAGCAGTTACTCGGGCAGAAATCAGCCCCAGCATTTT.

The chain joins TRBV6-1 to TRBJ2-5, with TRBD2 matching 8 bases. The CDR3 has 14 residues. The trim removed 6 bases at V and 4 bases at J, leaving 7 bases unmatched. Per the germline V gene, CDR1 is MNHNS and CDR2 is SASEGT. As DNA, the CDR3 is TGTGCCAGCAGCCTAGGACTAGCCAGAGAGACCCAGTACTTC. Encoded protein: CASSLGLARETQYF.

This clone has a handful of counts. The genes are TRBV29-1 and TRBJ2-1, with 7 bases that match TRBD1. Germline V gene sequence: CDR1 SQVTM, CDR2 ANQGSEA. V lost 6 bases to trimming and J lost 5 bases; unmatched junction nucleotides: 13. This CDR3 is built from 15 residues. CDR3 sequence reads: CSVDGTDYAHNEQFF. The DNA of the CDR3 is TGCAGCGTAGACGGGACAGACTACGCCCACAATGAGCAGTTCTTC.

The chain employs TRBV19 and TRBJ2-1; 8 nucleotides align to TRBD1. There are 17 residues in the CDR3. Germline V gene sequence: CDR1 LNHDA, CDR2 SQIVND (reference sequence). With V trimmed by 5 bases and J by 7 bases, 16 bases remained unmatched. The CDR3 DNA is TGTGCCAGTAGTCGCCTACCTACAGGGGGGACGGCAAATGAGCAGTTCTTC. Its protein product is CASSRLPTGGTANEQFF.

This clone was observed a handful of times. The chain recombines TRBV7-2 with TRBJ2-7; no clear D. The germline gives CDR1 SGHTA, CDR2 FQGNSA. Trimming cost V 3 bases and J 0 bases, with 9 bases left between them. CDR3 length: 14 amino acids. CDR3 DNA sequence: TGTGCCAGCAGCTTGGAGTTAGGCTCCTACGAGCAGTACTTC. The encoded protein is CASSLELGSYEQYF.

This chain connects TRBV5-6 to TRBJ1-1; D is possibly TRBD1 (5 bases). The germline V gene encodes CDR1 SGHDT and CDR2 YYEEEE. With 5 bases removed from V and 7 bases from J, the gap between germline ends came to 18 bases. This CDR3 is 14 amino acids long. As DNA, the CDR3 is TGTGCCAGCAGAACAACCAGCGGGGCCTATGAAGCTTTCTTT. It yields the protein CASRTTSGAYEAFF.